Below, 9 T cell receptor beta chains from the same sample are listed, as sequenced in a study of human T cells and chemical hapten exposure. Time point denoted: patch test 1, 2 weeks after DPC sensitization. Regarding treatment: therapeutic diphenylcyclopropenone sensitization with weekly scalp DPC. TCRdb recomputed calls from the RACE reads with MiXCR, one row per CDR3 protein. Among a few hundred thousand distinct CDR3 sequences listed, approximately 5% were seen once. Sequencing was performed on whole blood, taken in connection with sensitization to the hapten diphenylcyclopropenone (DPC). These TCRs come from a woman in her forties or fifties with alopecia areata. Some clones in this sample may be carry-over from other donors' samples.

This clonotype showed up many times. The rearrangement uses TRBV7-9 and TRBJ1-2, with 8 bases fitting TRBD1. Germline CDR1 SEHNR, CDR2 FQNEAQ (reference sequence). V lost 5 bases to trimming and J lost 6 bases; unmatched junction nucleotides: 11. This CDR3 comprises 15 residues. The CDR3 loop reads CASSPPSAGGHGYTF. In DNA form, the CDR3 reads TGTGCCAGCAGCCCCCCATCCGCAGGGGGCCATGGCTACACCTTC.

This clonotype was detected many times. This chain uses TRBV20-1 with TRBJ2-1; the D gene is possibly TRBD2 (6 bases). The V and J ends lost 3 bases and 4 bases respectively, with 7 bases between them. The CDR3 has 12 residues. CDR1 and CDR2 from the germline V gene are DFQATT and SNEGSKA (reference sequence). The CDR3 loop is CSARRGYNEQFF. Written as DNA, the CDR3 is TGCAGTGCTAGGCGGGGTTACAATGAGCAGTTCTTC.

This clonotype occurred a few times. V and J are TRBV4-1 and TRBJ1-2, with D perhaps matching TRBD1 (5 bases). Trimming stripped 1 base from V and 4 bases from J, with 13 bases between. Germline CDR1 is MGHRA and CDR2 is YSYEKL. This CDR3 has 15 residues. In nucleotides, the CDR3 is TGCGCCAGCAGCCAAGTGGAGGGGACGGGCTATGGCTACACCTTC. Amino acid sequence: CASSQVEGTGYGYTF.

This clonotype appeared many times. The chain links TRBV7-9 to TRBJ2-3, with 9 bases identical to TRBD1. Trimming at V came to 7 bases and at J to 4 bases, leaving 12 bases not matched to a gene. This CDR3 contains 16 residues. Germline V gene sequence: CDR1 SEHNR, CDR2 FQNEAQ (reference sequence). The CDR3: CASIGVVDRGSDTQYF. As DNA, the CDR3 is TGTGCCAGCATCGGTGTCGTGGACAGGGGCTCAGATACGCAGTATTTT. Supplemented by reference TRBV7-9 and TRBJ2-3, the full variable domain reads DTGVSQNPRHKITKRGQNVTFRCDPISEHNRLYWYRQTLGQGPEFLTYFQNEAQLEKSRLLSDRFSAERPKGSFSTLEIQRTEQGDSAMYLCASIGVVDRGSDTQYFGPGTRLTVL.

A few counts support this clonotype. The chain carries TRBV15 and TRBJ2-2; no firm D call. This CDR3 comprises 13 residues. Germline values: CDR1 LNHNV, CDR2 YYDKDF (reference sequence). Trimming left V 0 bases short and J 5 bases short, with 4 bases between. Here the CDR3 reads CATSRDGTGELFF. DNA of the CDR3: TGTGCCACCAGCAGAGACGGTACCGGGGAGCTGTTTTTT.

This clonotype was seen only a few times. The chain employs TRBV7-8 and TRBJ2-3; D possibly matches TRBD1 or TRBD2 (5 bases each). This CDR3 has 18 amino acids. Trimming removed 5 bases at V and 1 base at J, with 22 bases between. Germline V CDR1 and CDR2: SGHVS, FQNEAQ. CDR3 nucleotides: TGTGCCAGCAGCGAAGGGCTTGGGGGAACGATTCGCACAGATACGCAGTATTTT. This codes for CASSEGLGGTIRTDTQYF.

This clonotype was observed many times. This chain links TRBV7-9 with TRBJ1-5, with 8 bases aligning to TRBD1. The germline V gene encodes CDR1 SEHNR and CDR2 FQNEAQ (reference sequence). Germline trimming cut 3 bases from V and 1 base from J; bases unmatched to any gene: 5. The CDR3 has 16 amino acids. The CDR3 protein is CASSFRTGRSNQPQHF. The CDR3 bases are TGTGCCAGCAGCTTTCGGACAGGGCGAAGCAATCAGCCCCAGCATTTT. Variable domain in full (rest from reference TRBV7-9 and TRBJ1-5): DTGVSQNPRHKITKRGQNVTFRCDPISEHNRLYWYRQTLGQGPEFLTYFQNEAQLEKSRLLSDRFSAERPKGSFSTLEIQRTEQGDSAMYLCASSFRTGRSNQPQHFGDGTRLSIL.

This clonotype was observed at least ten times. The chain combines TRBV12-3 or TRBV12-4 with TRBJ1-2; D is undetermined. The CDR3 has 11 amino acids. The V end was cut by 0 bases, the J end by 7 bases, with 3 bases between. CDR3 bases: TGTGCCAGCAGTTTAGCGGGTGGCTACACCTTC. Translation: CASSLAGGYTF.

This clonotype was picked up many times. The CDR3 protein is CASSSRLDSSTDTQYF. As DNA, the CDR3 is TGCGCCAGCAGCTCCCGACTGGACTCTAGCACAGATACGCAGTATTTT. V usage is TRBV5-1 and J usage is TRBJ2-3, with TRBD2 as a possible D gene (5 bases). Germline assignment: CDR1 SGHRS and CDR2 YFSETQ. V lost 3 bases and J lost 0, with 14 bases in between. The CDR3 totals 16 residues.